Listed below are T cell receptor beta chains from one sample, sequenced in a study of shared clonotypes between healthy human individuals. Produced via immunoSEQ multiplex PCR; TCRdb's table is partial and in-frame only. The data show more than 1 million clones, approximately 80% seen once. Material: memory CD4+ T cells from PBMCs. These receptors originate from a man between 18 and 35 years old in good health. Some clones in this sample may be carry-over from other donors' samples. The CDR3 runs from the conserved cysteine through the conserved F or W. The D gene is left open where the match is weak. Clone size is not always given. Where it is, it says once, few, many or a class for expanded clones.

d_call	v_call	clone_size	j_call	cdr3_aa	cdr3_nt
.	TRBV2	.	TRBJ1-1	CASSDPGQATEAFF	TGTGCCAGCAGTGACCCGGGACAAGCCACTGAAGCTTTCTTT
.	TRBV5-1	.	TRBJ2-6	CASSLEQQATNVLTF	TGCGCCAGCAGCTTGGAACAGCAGGCGACCAACGTCCTGACTTTC
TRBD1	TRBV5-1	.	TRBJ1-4	CASSAGQGRANEKLFF	TGCGCCAGCAGCGCGGGACAGGGAAGGGCTAATGAAAAACTGTTTTTT
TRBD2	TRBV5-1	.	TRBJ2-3	CASSSGLAGFTDTQYF	TGCGCCAGCAGCTCAGGACTAGCGGGGTTCACAGATACGCAGTATTTT
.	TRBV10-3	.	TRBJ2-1	CAIAGDAGAYNEQFF	TGTGCCATCGCAGGGGACGCAGGCGCCTACAATGAGCAGTTCTTC
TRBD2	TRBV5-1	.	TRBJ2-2	CASSLELAGGNTGELFF	TGCGCCAGCAGCTTGGAACTAGCGGGAGGGAACACCGGGGAGCTGTTTTTT
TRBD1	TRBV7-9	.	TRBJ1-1	CASSPGQGYEKAFF	TGTGCCAGCAGCCCGGGACAGGGGTATGAGAAAGCTTTCTTT
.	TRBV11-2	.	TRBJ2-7	CASSLYSEQYF	TGTGCCAGCAGCTTATACTCCGAGCAGTACTTC
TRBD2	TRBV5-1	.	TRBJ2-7	CASSLVGLAGGIEQYF	TGCGCCAGCAGCTTGGTGGGCCTAGCGGGAGGTATCGAGCAGTACTTC
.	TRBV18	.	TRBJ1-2	CASSPPGAANYGYTF	TGTGCCAGCTCACCCCCAGGGGCCGCTAACTATGGCTACACCTTC
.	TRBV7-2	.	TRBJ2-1	CASRLRGTNSYNEQFF	TGTGCCAGCAGGCTCAGGGGGACTAACTCCTACAATGAGCAGTTCTTC
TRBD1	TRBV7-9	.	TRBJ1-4	CASSFGQGRDANEKLFF	TGTGCCAGCAGCTTCGGACAGGGGCGGGATGCTAATGAAAAACTGTTTTTT
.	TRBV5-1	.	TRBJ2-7	CASSLVPVGSAEQYF	TGCGCCAGCAGCTTGGTTCCTGTGGGGTCCGCCGAGCAGTACTTC
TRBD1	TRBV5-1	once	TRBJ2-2	CASSLGRTGAGELFF	TGCGCCAGCAGCTTGGGAAGGACAGGGGCCGGGGAGCTGTTTTTT
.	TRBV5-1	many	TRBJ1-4	CASSSDWDEKLFF	TGCGCCAGCAGCTCCGACTGGGATGAAAAACTGTTTTTT
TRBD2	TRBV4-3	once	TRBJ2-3	CASSQALGLAGGADTQYF	TGCGCCAGCAGCCAAGCCCTGGGACTAGCGGGAGGCGCAGATACGCAGTATTTT
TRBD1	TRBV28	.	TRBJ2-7	CASSRQPGQGGWYEQYF	TGTGCCAGCAGTCGACAACCTGGACAGGGGGGGTGGTACGAGCAGTACTTC
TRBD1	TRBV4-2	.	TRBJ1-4	CASSPAPGWGQPTTNEKLFF	TGTGCCAGCAGTCCCGCCCCGGGGTGGGGACAGCCGACAACTAATGAAAAACTGTTTTTT
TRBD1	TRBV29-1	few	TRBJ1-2	CSDEGTGYGYTF	TGCAGCGATGAGGGGACAGGTTACGGCTACACCTTC
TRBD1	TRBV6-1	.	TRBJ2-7	CASSVRTGGSYEQYF	TGTGCCAGCAGTGTGCGGACAGGGGGCTCCTACGAGCAGTACTTC